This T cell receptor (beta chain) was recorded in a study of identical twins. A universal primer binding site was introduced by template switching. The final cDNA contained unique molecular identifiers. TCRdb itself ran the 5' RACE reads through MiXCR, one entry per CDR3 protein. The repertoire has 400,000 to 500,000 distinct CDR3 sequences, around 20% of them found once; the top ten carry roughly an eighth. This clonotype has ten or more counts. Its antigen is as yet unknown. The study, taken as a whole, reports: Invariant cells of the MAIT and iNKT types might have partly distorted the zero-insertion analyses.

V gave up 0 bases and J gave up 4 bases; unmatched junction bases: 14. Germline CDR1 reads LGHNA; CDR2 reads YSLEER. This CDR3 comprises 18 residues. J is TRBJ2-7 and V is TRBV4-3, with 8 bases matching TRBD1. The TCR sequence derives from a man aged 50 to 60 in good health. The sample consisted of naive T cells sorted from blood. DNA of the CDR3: TGCGCCAGCAGCCAAGATCGGGCAGGGGGCCGAGAGGAGTACGAGCAGTACTTC. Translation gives CASSQDRAGGREEYEQYF.